This entry features one TCR beta chain sequence. This record comes from a study of blood T cell repertoires in COVID-19. For the study at large: PBMCs, B-cell-depleted T cells, or T cells were the source of the cDNA or gDNA that made up the material.

Using immunoSEQ multiplex PCR, the repertoire was profiled, and TCRdb retains in-frame clones only, with some absent. The sample shows roughly 160,000 clones, less than 85% of them seen only once. All enrollees were roughly 18 to 89 years old and from about 25 US areas. Sequencing was done on a sample of PBMCs or T cells enriched from blood (not recorded which). The origin of this receptor is a man in his 60s who had recovered from COVID-19.

The CDR3 DNA is TGTGCCAGCAGCCCCCTTGGACAGTCGCGGGAGCAGTACTTC. Protein product: CASSPLGQSREQYF. The V gene is TRBV7-2, the J gene TRBJ2-7, with D possibly being TRBD1 (6 bases). V was pared by 5 bases and J by 7 bases, with 18 bases between. CDR3 length equals 14 residues. CDR1 is SGHTA and CDR2 is FQGNSA in the germline V gene.